This TCR beta chain is from a study of T cells in Graves' hyperthyroidism and ophthalmopathy. On the study more broadly: It was at initial diagnosis, before any treatment, that peripheral blood was collected.

RNA transcripts served as the template for amplifying TCR beta CDR3 regions. When the TCR CDR3 underwent first-round RT-PCR, the HTBI primer set was used. Each CDR3 protein gets one entry after TCRdb re-called the multiplex PCR reads with MiXCR. Of 200,000 to 300,000 distinct CDR3 sequences in the sample, roughly 17% are singletons; the top ten hold 25% to 30%. The germline gives CDR1 SGHTA, CDR2 FQGNSA. Trimming removed 1 base from V and 7 bases from J; junction bases left unmatched: 4. This CDR3 has 13 amino acids. The sample was blood. The V and J genes are TRBV7-2 and TRBJ2-7; the match to TRBD1 covers 7 bases. The source is a woman aged 18-29 years with Graves' ophthalmopathy. The CDR3 sequence is CASSLGGGGEQYF. In DNA form, the CDR3 reads TGTGCCAGCAGCTTAGGAGGGGGCGGGGAGCAGTACTTC.